This T cell receptor (beta chain) was found in a study of T cells in localized non-small cell lung cancer. V was trimmed by 2 bases and J by 2 bases, leaving 12 bases between them. The CDR3 has 15 residues. Germline CDR1 SGHAT, CDR2 FQNNGV. Repertoires were generated with immunoSEQ multiplex PCR, while TCRdb's copy carries only in-frame clones and drops some. This sample has tens of thousands of clones; about four fifths occur once, and the top ten carry about 16%. The source material was peripheral blood, sampled before any cancer treatment. V gene TRBV11-2 combines with J gene TRBJ2-5, with D unresolved. The sequence derives from a male donor aged 60 or over with stage III squamous cell lung carcinoma. The CDR3 loop reads CASSLTPQPQETQYF. The CDR3 DNA follows: TGTGCCAGCAGCTTAACACCTCAACCTCAAGAGACCCAGTACTTC.